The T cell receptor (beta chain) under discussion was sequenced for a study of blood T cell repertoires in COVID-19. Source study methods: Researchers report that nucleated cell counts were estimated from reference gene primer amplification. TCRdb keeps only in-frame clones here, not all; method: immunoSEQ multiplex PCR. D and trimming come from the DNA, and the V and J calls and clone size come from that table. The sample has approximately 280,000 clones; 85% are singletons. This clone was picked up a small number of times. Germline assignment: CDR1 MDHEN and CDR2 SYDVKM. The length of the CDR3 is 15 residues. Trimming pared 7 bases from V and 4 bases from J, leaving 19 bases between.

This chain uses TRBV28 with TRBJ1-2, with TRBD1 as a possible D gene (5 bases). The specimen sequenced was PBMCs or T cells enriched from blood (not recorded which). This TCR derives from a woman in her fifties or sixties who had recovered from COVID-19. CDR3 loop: CASTNPGGGTYGYTF. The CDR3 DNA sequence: TGTGCCAGCACCAACCCGGGCGGGGGTACCTATGGCTACACCTTC.